What follows are 26 T cell receptor beta chains derived from one specimen sequenced in a study of T cells in Graves' hyperthyroidism and ophthalmopathy. RNA transcripts provided the source from which TCR beta CDR3 regions were amplified. The HTBI set primed first-round TCR CDR3 RT-PCR. MiXCR was run by TCRdb on the multiplex PCR reads, yielding one entry per CDR3 protein. The sample records around 450,000 distinct CDR3 sequences, about 15% being singletons. The specimen was blood. These receptors were obtained from a young woman with Graves' hyperthyroidism.

This clonotype was observed at least ten times. The chain is built from TRBV28 and TRBJ1-2; 8 nucleotides match TRBD1. J gave up 8 bases and V 3 bases, and 2 bases lay outside the gene matches. This CDR3 spans 12 amino acids. Germline V lookup: CDR1 MDHEN, CDR2 SYDVKM. In DNA, the CDR3 is TGTGCCAGCAGTTTGGACAGGGACGGCTACACCTTC. Amino acid sequence: CASSLDRDGYTF.

The chain joins TRBV7-3 to TRBJ2-1; D perhaps matches TRBD1 (5 bases). Trimming shortened V by 5 bases and J by 11 bases, and 16 bases separated the two germline ends. Germline V lookup: CDR1 SGHTA, CDR2 FQGTGA. This CDR3 has 13 residues. The DNA of the CDR3 is TGTGCCAGCAGCCCCGGCCCTGGGGCGCAGCAGTTCTTC. It yields the protein CASSPGPGAQQFF.

This clonotype showed up many times. This rearrangement joins TRBV3-1 to TRBJ2-2, with 8 bases lining up with TRBD1. J gave up 6 bases and V 1 base, and 4 bases lay outside the gene matches. CDR3 length: 15 amino acids. Germline V lookup: CDR1 LGHDT, CDR2 YNNKEL (reference sequence). The DNA of the CDR3 is TGTGCCAGCAGCCAAGGGGGCAGGGGGCCCGGGGAGCTGTTTTTT. It translates to CASSQGGRGPGELFF.

Points on this clonotype: The conserved closing phenylalanine or tryptophan is absent in this CDR3, likely reflecting a read error. The chain couples TRBV28 to TRBJ2-7, with a possible D match to TRBD1 (5 bases). The CDR3 is 14 amino acids. With 10 bases removed from V and 6 bases from J, the gap between germline ends came to 22 bases. Germline CDR1 reads MDHEN; CDR2 reads SYDVKM. In DNA form, the CDR3 reads TGTGCCACCACACGCCCAACAGGTTTCGGCGAGCAGTACCTC. It specifies CATTRPTGFGEQYL.

This clonotype was observed a few times. The rearrangement uses TRBV12-3 or TRBV12-4 and TRBJ1-5, with D maybe TRBD1 (6 bases). The CDR3 consists of 13 residues. The V gene lost 6 bases and the J gene lost 8 bases, with 14 bases spanning the gap. The CDR3 DNA is TGTGCCAGCAGCGCCGGGGGGCGGGAGCCCCAGCATTTT. As protein: CASSAGGREPQHF.

In this sample, this clonotype turned up many times. The gene calls are TRBV7-9 and TRBJ2-1; 10 nucleotides match TRBD2. Trimming cost V 4 bases and J 4 bases; bases outside gene matches: 7. The CDR3 is 16 residues long. The germline V gene has CDR1 SEHNR and CDR2 FQNEAQ (reference sequence). The CDR3 loop reads CASSSASGGLYNEQFF. Written as DNA, the CDR3 is TGTGCCAGCAGCTCGGCTAGCGGGGGCCTTTACAATGAGCAGTTCTTC.

This clonotype was recorded many times. The chain carries TRBV3-1 and TRBJ2-7; 8 bases are shared with TRBD2. Germline lookup yields CDR1 LGHDT and CDR2 YNNKEL (reference sequence). The V gene end was trimmed by 1 base and the J gene end by 4 bases; junction bases not matched to a gene: 6. The CDR3 length is 15 residues. The CDR3 region is CASSQGIAGFYEQYF. The CDR3 DNA reads TGTGCCAGCAGCCAAGGTATAGCGGGATTTTACGAGCAGTACTTC.

This clonotype has a count of ten or more. The chain links TRBV3-1 to TRBJ1-1; a weak D match, TRBD1 (6 bases). This CDR3 is built from 17 residues. V was trimmed by 0 bases and J by 5 bases, leaving 19 bases between them. Germline loops: CDR1 LGHDT, CDR2 YNNKEL (reference sequence). As DNA, the CDR3 is TGTGCCAGCAGCCAAGAAGGAGGGGGTATCGGGGGGACTGAAGCTTTCTTT. Its protein is CASSQEGGGIGGTEAFF.

This chain connects TRBV27 to TRBJ2-1; TRBD1 matches at 10 bases. Germline loops: CDR1 MNHEY, CDR2 SMNVEV (reference sequence). The CDR3 loop spans 14 amino acids. The ends lost 5 bases at V and 9 bases at J; junction bases unmatched: 7. CDR3 sequence (DNA): TGTGCCAGCAGTGGGACAGGGGCGGTAGGTGAGCAGTTCTTC. Translation: CASSGTGAVGEQFF.

The sample holds a few counts of this clonotype. The CDR3 region has the DNA TGTGCCATCAGTGAGTCGATGGGTGAAAAACTGTTTTTT. Its translation is CAISESMGEKLFF. This chain uses TRBV10-3 with TRBJ1-4, with no clear D. Germline lookup yields CDR1 ENHRY and CDR2 SYGVKD. V was clipped by 0 bases and J by 7 bases, with 6 bases between them. The CDR3 has 13 amino acids.

The V gene is TRBV4-3, the J gene TRBJ1-1; D unclear. CDR3 length: 15 residues. Germline V gene data show CDR1 as LGHNA and CDR2 as YSLEER. The V and J ends lost 0 bases and 7 bases respectively, with 15 bases between them. The CDR3 region has the DNA TGCGCCAGCAGCCAAGAAATGGGCACGAAATTTGAAGCTTTCTTT. It codes for CASSQEMGTKFEAFF.

In this sample, this clonotype turned up a few times. The J gene is TRBJ2-3, the V gene TRBV7-2, with 10 bases identical to TRBD1. Germline CDR1 is SGHTA and CDR2 is FQGNSA. V dropped 5 bases and J dropped 3; count of bases not matched to a gene: 8. CDR3 length: 16 residues. Here the CDR3 reads CASSPRQGAGTDTQYF. The CDR3 coding sequence is TGTGCCAGCAGCCCTAGACAGGGGGCCGGAACAGATACGCAGTATTTT. Full variable domain (remainder filled in from reference TRBV7-2 and TRBJ2-3): GAGVSQSPSNKVTEKGKDVELRCDPISGHTALYWYRQSLGQGLEFLIYFQGNSAPDKSGLPSDRFSAERTGGSVSTLTIQRTQQEDSAVYLCASSPRQGAGTDTQYFGPGTRLTVL.

This clonotype was picked up a small number of times. J is TRBJ2-3 and V is TRBV15; the D is unclear. This CDR3 has 16 amino acids. With 0 bases removed from V and 5 bases from J, the gap between germline ends came to 15 bases. Germline V gene sequence: CDR1 LNHNV, CDR2 YYDKDF (reference sequence). The CDR3, as DNA: TGTGCCACCAGCAGAGATTCGTTGACTTTGGAAGATACGCAGTATTTT. Protein sequence: CATSRDSLTLEDTQYF.

J is TRBJ2-7 and V is TRBV7-9; TRBD2 matches 7 bases. The CDR3 is 14 amino acids. Germline assignment: CDR1 SEHNR and CDR2 FQNEAQ (reference sequence). V gave up 7 bases and J gave up 1 base; unmatched junction bases: 7. The CDR3 loop is CASTTLGGSYEQYF. DNA for the CDR3: TGTGCCAGCACCACCCTCGGGGGGTCCTACGAGCAGTACTTC.

The CDR3 sequence: CASSEPQREGPIYNEQFF. CDR3 DNA sequence: TGTGCCAGCAGTGAACCCCAGCGGGAGGGACCGATTTACAATGAGCAGTTCTTC. This chain connects TRBV25-1 to TRBJ2-1; 10 nucleotides agree with TRBD2. The CDR3 runs 18 residues. V lost 2 bases, J lost 4 bases, and 11 bases stayed unmatched. Germline V CDR1 and CDR2: MGHDK, SYGVNS.

This clonotype was seen repeatedly, ten times or more. This chain joins TRBV28 and TRBJ2-7, with D possibly TRBD2 on 5 matching bases. Trimming shortened V by 6 bases and J by 4 bases, and 22 bases separated the two germline ends. This CDR3 is built from 16 residues. Germline CDR1 and CDR2: MDHEN and SYDVKM. The CDR3 region has the DNA TGTGCCAGCAGACCCCGGGCAGTGAGAGGGCATTACGAGCAGTACTTC. Residues: CASRPRAVRGHYEQYF.

The rearrangement joins TRBV5-6 to TRBJ2-7, with D possibly matching TRBD2 (6 bases). The length of the CDR3 is 15 residues. V was shortened by 2 bases and J by 4 bases, with 16 bases between the two germline ends. Per the germline V gene, CDR1 is SGHDT and CDR2 is YYEEEE. In DNA, the CDR3 is TGTGCCAGCAGCTTACAAGGGAGGCTGGGGTACGAGCAGTACTTC. The encoded protein is CASSLQGRLGYEQYF.

This clonotype showed up just a few times. The V gene is TRBV19, the J gene TRBJ1-2, with D tentatively TRBD1 (6 bases). The CDR3 extends over 13 amino acids. The V and J ends lost 5 bases and 8 bases respectively, with 15 bases between them. Germline V lookup: CDR1 LNHDA, CDR2 SQIVND (reference sequence). The CDR3 sequence: CASSLGARRGYTF. CDR3 DNA: TGTGCCAGTAGTCTGGGGGCCCGGCGGGGCTACACCTTC.

There are many counts of this clonotype. J is TRBJ2-1 and V is TRBV7-2; 12 nucleotides line up with TRBD2. Trimming removed 4 bases from V and 5 bases from J; junction bases left unmatched: 6. CDR1 is SGHTA, CDR2 FQGNSA, per germline. This CDR3 spans 16 amino acids. The CDR3 nucleotides are TGTGCCAGCAGCTCCCCGACTAGCGGGGGACACAATGAGCAGTTCTTC. This sequence encodes CASSSPTSGGHNEQFF.

The chain employs TRBV10-3 and TRBJ2-3; the match to TRBD2 covers 9 bases. Germline loops: CDR1 ENHRY, CDR2 SYGVKD. CDR3 length: 16 amino acids. V dropped 3 bases and J dropped 6; count of bases not matched to a gene: 10. CDR3 amino acids: CAISDGASGAEDTQYF. The CDR3 DNA reads TGTGCCATCAGTGACGGGGCTAGCGGGGCTGAGGATACGCAGTATTTT.

This clonotype came up many times. This sequence joins TRBV20-1 and TRBJ2-3; 7 bases match TRBD2. V was pared by 5 bases and J by 2 bases, with 10 bases of the junction left unmatched. The CDR3 totals 15 residues. CDR1 and CDR2 (germline): DFQATT, SNEGSKA (reference sequence). This CDR3 reads CSAGPLAELTDTQYF. In nucleotides, the CDR3 is TGCAGTGCTGGGCCTCTAGCGGAACTCACAGATACGCAGTATTTT.

CDR3 in amino acids: CASSLSLNEKLFF. For the CDR3, the DNA is TGTGCCAGCAGTTTATCGCTTAATGAAAAACTGTTTTTT. This rearrangement joins TRBV27 to TRBJ1-4; D gene uncertain. Trimming cost V 0 bases and J 4 bases, with 3 bases left between them. CDR3 length: 13 residues. Germline CDR1 reads MNHEY; CDR2 reads SMNVEV (reference sequence).

This clonotype was seen more than once but under ten times. This clone may be a read error of a much larger clone one base away. The chain is built from TRBV27 and TRBJ2-7; no clear D. CDR3 length equals 15 residues. Germline CDR1 is MNHEY and CDR2 is SMNVEV (reference sequence). The V gene lost 0 bases and the J gene lost 3 bases, with 12 bases spanning the gap. The DNA for the CDR3 is TGTGCCAGCAGTTTATCGGAGTCCAGATACTACGAGCAGTACTTC. As protein: CASSLSESRYYEQYF.

This clonotype was counted between two and nine times. The rearrangement links TRBV19 to TRBJ2-3, with TRBD2 matching 14 bases. The CDR3 extends over 15 amino acids. V was clipped by 6 bases and J by 8 bases; unmatched bases: 7. Germline values: CDR1 LNHDA, CDR2 SQIVND (reference sequence). This CDR3 reads CASRGTSGSFGTQYF. The CDR3, as DNA: TGTGCCAGTAGAGGGACTAGCGGGAGTTTTGGTACGCAGTATTTT.

This clonotype was counted at least ten times. The chain couples TRBV20-1 to TRBJ2-7, with 7 positions matching TRBD1. Trimming took 2 bases from V and 2 from J; bases not matched to a gene: 3. The CDR3 runs to 13 residues. Germline V gene sequence: CDR1 DFQATT, CDR2 SNEGSKA (reference sequence). The CDR3 loop reads CSARRDRAYEQYF. In DNA form, the CDR3 reads TGCAGTGCTAGAAGGGACAGAGCCTACGAGCAGTACTTC.

This clonotype has a count of ten or more. This chain connects TRBV6-5 to TRBJ2-5; D may be TRBD1 (5 bases). The V end lost 0 bases, the J end lost 5 bases, and 13 bases lay between the germline ends. Germline V gene lookup returns CDR1 MNHEY and CDR2 SVGAGI. There are 15 residues in the CDR3. This chain's CDR3 is CASSYSQGASETQYF. CDR3 sequence (DNA): TGTGCCAGCAGTTACTCGCAAGGGGCCTCGGAGACCCAGTACTTC.